Listed below are T cell receptor beta chains from one sample, sequenced in a study of OX40 agonist ivuxolimab in advanced cancers. Assay: immunoSEQ multiplex PCR; the TCRdb copy retains only in-frame clones and omits some. The sample comprises approximately 76,000 clones, roughly 85% of which are singletons, and roughly 0.66% rests with the top ten. The material sequenced was CD4+ or CD8+ T cells sorted from blood, taken in a trial of the OX40 agonist ivuxolimab. These receptors all stem from an adult with an advanced solid tumor such as melanoma, head and neck, liver or kidney cancer. CDR3s include the opening cysteine and the closing phenylalanine or tryptophan. D genes are given only for firm matches. Some rows mark clone size as missing; the rest say once, few, many or name a class of expanded clone.

V: TRBV7-2; size: .; J: TRBJ1-5; D: .; DNA: TGTGCCAGCAGCCCCCAGGGAAATAGCAATCAGCCCCAGCATTTT; CDR3: CASSPQGNSNQPQHF
V: TRBV5-6; size: .; J: TRBJ2-7; D: .; DNA: TGTGCCAGCAGCCGCCGGGACGGCTCCTACGAGCAGTACTTC; CDR3: CASSRRDGSYEQYF
V: TRBV4-2; size: .; J: TRBJ1-2; D: .; DNA: TGTGCCAGCAGCCAAGATTCAGAGGACTATGGCTACACCTTC; CDR3: CASSQDSEDYGYTF
V: TRBV2; size: .; J: TRBJ1-5; D: TRBD1; DNA: TGTGCCAGCAGAGACAGGGTGAGCAATCAGCCCCAGCATTTT; CDR3: CASRDRVSNQPQHF
V: TRBV6-6; size: .; J: TRBJ2-1; D: .; DNA: TGTGCCAGCAGTTACGAACAGGGCGTGGGGAGTGAGCAGTTCTTC; CDR3: CASSYEQGVGSEQFF
V: TRBV9; size: .; J: TRBJ1-2; D: .; DNA: TGTGCCAGCAGCTCCCCAAGGGGCGGGTTTGGCTACACCTTC; CDR3: CASSSPRGGFGYTF
V: TRBV5-4; size: .; J: TRBJ1-1; D: .; DNA: TGTGCCAGCAGCCTGGGGGGCAGAGAGAACACTGAAGCTTTCTTT; CDR3: CASSLGGRENTEAFF
V: TRBV7-9; size: .; J: TRBJ2-1; D: TRBD2; DNA: TGTGCCAGCAGTGAGGGACTAGCGGGAGCTAACTCCTACAATGAGCAGTTCTTC; CDR3: CASSEGLAGANSYNEQFF
V: TRBV4-2; size: .; J: TRBJ2-3; D: .; DNA: TGTGCCAGCAGCCAAGTTTTTGCTCGGACGGCTAGCACAGATACGCAGTATTTT; CDR3: CASSQVFARTASTDTQYF
V: TRBV5-4; size: .; J: TRBJ2-7; D: TRBD2; DNA: TGTGCCAGCAGTCATGATCGGACTAGCGGATCCTACGAGCAGTACTTC; CDR3: CASSHDRTSGSYEQYF
V: TRBV5-1; size: .; J: TRBJ2-3; D: .; DNA: TGCGCCAGCAGCTTTAACTTGGGACGGCAAACAGATACGCAGTATTTT; CDR3: CASSFNLGRQTDTQYF
V: TRBV19; size: .; J: TRBJ1-2; D: TRBD1; DNA: TGTGCCAGTAGTGGGGGGACAGTCAACTATGGCTACACCTTC; CDR3: CASSGGTVNYGYTF
V: TRBV10-3; size: .; J: TRBJ2-5; D: .; DNA: TGTGCCATCAGTGAATTGGCGGGGACGGCCGCCTCTGGGACCCAGTACTTC; CDR3: CAISELAGTAASGTQYF
V: TRBV5-4; size: .; J: TRBJ2-3; D: .; DNA: TGTGCCAGCAGCTTGGATACACGGGATGCCCGGGGAGTGACAGATACGCAGTATTTT; CDR3: CASSLDTRDARGVTDTQYF
V: TRBV30; size: .; J: TRBJ1-6; D: TRBD1; DNA: TGTGCCTGGGTTCGGACAGGGGGTTCACCCCTCCACTTT; CDR3: CAWVRTGGSPLHF
V: TRBV27; size: .; J: TRBJ2-3; D: .; DNA: TGTGCCAGCAGTTTAAGGATGGCCCAAGGGGCGGATACGCAGTATTTT; CDR3: CASSLRMAQGADTQYF
V: TRBV5-1; size: .; J: TRBJ2-1; D: TRBD1; DNA: TGCGCCAGCAGCACTGGACAGGGCTCCTACAATGAGCAGTTCTTC; CDR3: CASSTGQGSYNEQFF
V: TRBV18; size: once; J: TRBJ1-1; D: .; DNA: TGTGCCAGCTTAAACGCGGCGAACACTGAAGCTTTCTTT; CDR3: CASLNAANTEAFF
V: TRBV9; size: few; J: TRBJ2-2; D: .; DNA: TGTGCCAGCAGCTACAGGGATGGCGGGGAGCTGTTTTTT; CDR3: CASSYRDGGELFF
V: TRBV19; size: .; J: TRBJ1-2; D: .; DNA: TGTGCCAGTAGTCAAGAGGGTCTTGGCTACACCTTC; CDR3: CASSQEGLGYTF
V: TRBV7-6; size: .; J: TRBJ1-5; D: .; DNA: TGTGCCAGCAGCTTAGGGGGGTACAATCAGCCCCAGCATTTT; CDR3: CASSLGGYNQPQHF
V: TRBV5-6; size: .; J: TRBJ2-2; D: TRBD1; DNA: TGTGCCAGCAGCTTCTTGGGGACAGGCCAAACCGGGGAGCTGTTTTTT; CDR3: CASSFLGTGQTGELFF